Here is one T cell receptor (beta chain) with its context. Its specificity is unknown. The sample comes from a study of T cell responses to AZD1222 COVID-19 vaccine. Study-wide results and limits: Spike-specific TCR breadth and depth rose after two AZD1222 doses. The donor cohort was predominantly white British with a female majority, and clonal diversity may have been underestimated.

CDR1 and CDR2 (germline): SGHTA, FQGNSA. V was trimmed by 2 bases and J by 4 bases, leaving 8 bases between them. This CDR3 is 14 amino acids long. Sequencing used immunoSEQ multiplex PCR; TCRdb keeps in-frame clones, though not all of them. The profile covers about 55,000 clones, with 80% appearing a single time and 5% taken by the ten largest. The sample consisted of peripheral blood, taken 28 days after the second AZD1222 dose. The chain is built from TRBV7-2 and TRBJ2-2; D gene unclear. The sequence came from an adult who received the AZD1222 COVID-19 vaccine. The CDR3 DNA reads as TGTGCCAGCAGCTTATTACGGGCCACCGGGGAGCTGTTTTTT. It specifies CASSLLRATGELFF.